This TCR beta chain was observed in a study of blood T cell repertoires in COVID-19. Study details: Material from acute and convalescent COVID-19 was sourced from the United States, Italy and Spain. PBMCs, B-cell-depleted T cells, or T cells provided the cDNA or gDNA that made up the material.

The authors' processing: It was from reference gene primer amplification that nucleated cell counts were estimated. The protocol was immunoSEQ multiplex PCR, while the TCRdb copy is restricted to in-frame clones and leaves out a portion. That table gives V, J and clone size, and the DNA gave D and trimming. Of tens of thousands of clones detected, roughly 88% appear once; the ten largest clones hold around 30%. The sequencing input was peripheral blood. This TCR derives from a man aged 50-59 years with acute or convalescent COVID-19.

The CDR3 loop reads CASRDRANTEAFF. The CDR3 nucleotides are TGCGCCAGCAGGGACAGGGCGAACACTGAAGCTTTCTTT. The rearrangement joins TRBV10-1 to TRBJ1-1, with 8 bases lining up with TRBD1. CDR3 length: 13 residues. J lost 1 base, V lost 6 bases, and 1 base had no gene match. Germline assignment: CDR1 WNHNN and CDR2 SYGVQD (reference sequence).